The source of this TCR beta chain is a study of cytomegalovirus exposure and HLA in healthy donors. Across the study: Prior work identified 95 million to 120 million unique TCR beta sequences in some 200 million T cells.

Worth noting for this clone: Its specificity is not known.

It was with 60 Vbeta and 13 Jbeta primers that the PCR ran. The repertoire was sequenced with immunoSEQ multiplex PCR; TCRdb's copy has only in-frame clones and lacks some. The sample includes some 120,000 clones, 80% of them seen just once. Findings and caveats of the study: For most TCR sequences rarity was the rule, although some public TCRs occurred in many donors. Accurate prediction of most subjects' HLA-A and HLA-B alleles from TCR beta sequences was reported. A highly shared variant cluster was judged a likely technical artifact.

Germline lookup yields CDR1 MNHEY and CDR2 SVGAGI. This CDR3 region has 13 residues. Between the trimmed V and J ends, which lost 8 bases and 2 bases, there was a span of 12 bases. The chain links TRBV6-5 to TRBJ1-2, with D perhaps matching TRBD1 (6 bases). What was sequenced was PBMCs. This receptor was taken from a man aged 30-40 years in good health and CMV-seronegative. In DNA, the CDR3 is TGTGCCAGCGCCTGGGGACAAAACTATGGCTACACCTTC. It is translated as CASAWGQNYGYTF.